Listed below are T cell receptor beta chains from one sample, sequenced in a study of human T cells and chemical hapten exposure. One entry per CDR3 protein, called by TCRdb with MiXCR from the RACE reads. The sample holds 380,000 or so distinct CDR3 sequences; around 5.5% are singletons and the top ten take around 8.8%. Sequences were derived from whole blood, sampled in connection with sensitization to the hapten diphenylcyclopropenone (DPC). Receptors originate from a woman in her late teens or twenties with alopecia areata. Some clones in this sample may be carry-over from other donors' samples. CDR3s include the opening cysteine and the closing phenylalanine or tryptophan. D genes are given only for firm matches. The size of a clone is reported for some rows only, either as once, few or many, or as a class for expanded clones.

j_gene	d_gene	v_gene	len	abundance	CDR3aa	CDR3nt
TRBJ1-6	-	TRBV6-5	16	-	CASSLPSGTWGSPLHF	TGTGCCAGCAGTCTCCCCTCCGGGACATGGGGTTCACCCCTCCACTTT
TRBJ2-3	-	TRBV7-2	15	few	CASSLAGWGTDTQYF	TGTGCCAGCAGCTTAGCGGGATGGGGCACAGATACGCAGTATTTT
TRBJ1-4	-	TRBV2	19	-	CASSEETAQPHLANEKLFF	TGTGCCAGCAGTGAAGAAACGGCACAGCCCCACCTAGCTAATGAAAAACTGTTTTTT
TRBJ2-2	-	TRBV12-3/TRBV12-4	13	many	CASSLVVTGELFF	TGTGCCAGCAGTTTAGTGGTCACCGGGGAGCTGTTTTTT
TRBJ2-3	-	TRBV2	16	many	CASICLTLLCTDTQYF	TGTGCCAGCATTTGTTTGACCCTACTTTGCACAGATACGCAGTATTTT
TRBJ2-7	TRBD2	TRBV11-1	15	many	CASSLLASGTYEQYF	TGTGCCAGCAGCTTATTGGCTAGCGGGACCTACGAGCAGTACTTC
TRBJ2-5	-	TRBV6-6	14	-	CASSYMGGLETQYF	TGTGCCAGCAGTTACATGGGGGGGCTGGAGACCCAGTACTTC
TRBJ1-3	-	TRBV10-3	15	many	CAISEIGGAGNTIYF	TGTGCCATCAGTGAGATCGGGGGAGCTGGAAACACCATATATTTT
TRBJ2-5	TRBD2	TRBV12-3/TRBV12-4	14	-	CASSLRGVEETQYF	TGTGCCAGCAGTCTCCGGGGGGTGGAAGAGACCCAGTACTTC
TRBJ2-3	-	TRBV7-2	13	-	CASTLRFTDTQYF	TGTGCCAGCACCCTTCGGTTCACAGATACGCAGTATTTT
TRBJ2-1	-	TRBV9	16	-	CASSSRGSSSYNEQFF	TGTGCCAGCAGCTCCCGGGGGTCGAGCTCCTACAATGAGCAGTTCTTC
TRBJ2-3	-	TRBV5-1	14	few	CASSGDSRRDTQYF	TGCGCCAGCAGCGGGGACTCCCGGAGAGATACGCAGTATTTT
TRBJ2-7	TRBD1	TRBV29-1	14	many	CSVVGDRAAYEQYF	TGCAGCGTTGTAGGGGACAGGGCAGCCTACGAGCAGTACTTC
TRBJ1-2	-	TRBV7-2	13	many	CASSPDNYYGYTF	TGTGCCAGCAGCCCCGACAACTACTATGGCTACACCTTC
TRBJ1-5	-	TRBV6-6	15	-	CASSYPSRAPGPQHF	TGTGCCAGCAGTTACCCTTCAAGGGCCCCCGGGCCCCAGCATTTT
TRBJ2-7	TRBD2	TRBV7-9	14	-	CASSSIPTQGGPDF	TGTGCCAGCAGCTCCATTCCTACGCAGGGAGGGCCAGACTTC
TRBJ2-3	TRBD2	TRBV6-1	13	many	CASSEEVLAGPYF	TGTGCCAGCAGTGAAGAGGTACTAGCGGGGCCGTATTTT
TRBJ2-2	TRBD1	TRBV7-9	14	few	CASSPNRGPGELFF	TGTGCCAGCAGTCCTAACAGGGGACCCGGGGAGCTGTTTTTT
TRBJ1-4	-	TRBV4-3	16	-	CASSQDIRPINEKLFF	TGCGCCAGCAGCCAAGATATCCGGCCCATTAATGAAAAACTGTTTTTT
TRBJ2-1	TRBD2	TRBV28	14	-	CASSSGGGGREQFF	TGTGCCAGCAGCTCCGGGGGGGGCGGAAGGGAGCAGTTCTTC
TRBJ2-1	TRBD1	TRBV5-6	15	-	CASSLTRDRRNEQFF	TGTGCCAGCAGCTTAACCCGGGACAGAAGGAATGAGCAGTTCTTC
TRBJ1-5	TRBD1	TRBV20-1	16	few	CSARFPGQGGDQPQHF	TGCAGTGCTAGATTCCCGGGACAGGGAGGGGATCAGCCCCAGCATTTT
TRBJ2-5	TRBD1	TRBV29-1	14	many	CSVGDRTNQETQYF	TGCAGCGTTGGGGACAGAACTAACCAAGAGACCCAGTACTTC
TRBJ2-3	-	TRBV20-1	14	few	CSAREIGGTDTQYF	TGCAGTGCTAGAGAGATCGGAGGAACAGATACGCAGTATTTT
TRBJ2-4	-	TRBV5-1	12	-	CASSFDGNIQYF	TGCGCCAGCAGCTTTGACGGAAACATTCAGTACTTC
TRBJ1-5	TRBD1	TRBV9	23	few	CASSLRCISGQGKGEGSNQPQHF	TGTGCCAGCAGCTTACGGTGTATTTCTGGACAGGGGAAGGGGGAAGGGAGCAATCAGCCCCAGCATTTT
TRBJ1-6	-	TRBV7-2	14	-	CASSSPRYNSPLHF	TGTGCCAGCAGCTCCCCACGCTACAATTCACCCCTCCACTTT
TRBJ1-5	TRBD1	TRBV5-4	15	-	CASSVDRGRIQPQHF	TGTGCCAGCAGCGTGGACAGGGGGCGGATTCAGCCCCAGCATTTT
TRBJ1-1	-	TRBV6-5	15	-	CASSYSISRGTEAFF	TGTGCCAGCAGTTACTCGATCTCGAGGGGCACTGAAGCTTTCTTT
TRBJ1-1	TRBD1	TRBV20-1	13	few	CSAYRGLNTEAFF	TGCAGTGCTTACAGGGGCCTGAACACTGAAGCTTTCTTT